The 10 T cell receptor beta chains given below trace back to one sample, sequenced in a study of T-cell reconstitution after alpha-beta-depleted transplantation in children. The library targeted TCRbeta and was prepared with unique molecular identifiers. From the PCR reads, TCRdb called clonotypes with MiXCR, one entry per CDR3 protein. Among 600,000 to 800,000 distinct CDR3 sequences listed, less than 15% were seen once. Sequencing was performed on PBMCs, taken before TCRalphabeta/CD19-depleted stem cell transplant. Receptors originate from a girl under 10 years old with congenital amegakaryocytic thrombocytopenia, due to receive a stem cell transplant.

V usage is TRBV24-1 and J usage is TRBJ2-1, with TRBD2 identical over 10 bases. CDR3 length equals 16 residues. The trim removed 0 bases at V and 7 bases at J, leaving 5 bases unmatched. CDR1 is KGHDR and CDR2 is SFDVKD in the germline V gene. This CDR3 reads CATSDLSGRAGNEQFF. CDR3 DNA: TGTGCCACCAGTGATTTGAGCGGGAGGGCGGGGAATGAGCAGTTCTTC.

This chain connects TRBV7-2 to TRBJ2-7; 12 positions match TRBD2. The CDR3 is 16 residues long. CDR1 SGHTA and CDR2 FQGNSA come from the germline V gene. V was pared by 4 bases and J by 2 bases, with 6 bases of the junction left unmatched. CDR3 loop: CASSSLGTSGPYEQYF. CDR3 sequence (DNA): TGTGCCAGCAGCTCCTTGGGGACTAGCGGGCCCTACGAGCAGTACTTC. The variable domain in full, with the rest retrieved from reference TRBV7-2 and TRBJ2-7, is GAGVSQSPSNKVTEKGKDVELRCDPISGHTALYWYRQSLGQGLEFLIYFQGNSAPDKSGLPSDRFSAERTGGSVSTLTIQRTQQEDSAVYLCASSSLGTSGPYEQYFGPGTRLTVT.

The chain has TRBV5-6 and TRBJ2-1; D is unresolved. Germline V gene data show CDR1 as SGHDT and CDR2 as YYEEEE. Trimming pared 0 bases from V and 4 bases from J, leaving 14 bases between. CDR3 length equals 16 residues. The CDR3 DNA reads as TGTGCCAGCAGCTTGGCCGCGGCCGGCCGTTACAATGAGCAGTTCTTC. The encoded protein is CASSLAAAGRYNEQFF.

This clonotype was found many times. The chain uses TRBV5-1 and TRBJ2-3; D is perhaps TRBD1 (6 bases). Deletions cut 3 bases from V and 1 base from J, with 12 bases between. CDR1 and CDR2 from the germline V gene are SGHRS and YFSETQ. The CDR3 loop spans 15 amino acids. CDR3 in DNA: TGCGCCAGCAGCTGGGGGACATTCGGCACAGATACGCAGTATTTT. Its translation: CASSWGTFGTDTQYF.

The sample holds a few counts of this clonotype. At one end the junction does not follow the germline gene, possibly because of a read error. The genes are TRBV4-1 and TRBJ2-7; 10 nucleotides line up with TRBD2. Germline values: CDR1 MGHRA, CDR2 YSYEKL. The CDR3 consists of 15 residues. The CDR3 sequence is CASSQESAGGYGQYF. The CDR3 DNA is TGCGCCAGCAGCCAAGAATCAGCGGGAGGGTACGGGCAGTACTTC.

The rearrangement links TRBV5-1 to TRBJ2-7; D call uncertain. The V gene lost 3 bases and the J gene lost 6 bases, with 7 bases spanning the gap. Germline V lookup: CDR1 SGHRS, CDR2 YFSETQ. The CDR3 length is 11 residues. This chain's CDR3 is CASSSQAEQYF. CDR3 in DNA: TGCGCCAGCAGCTCCCAGGCCGAGCAGTACTTC.

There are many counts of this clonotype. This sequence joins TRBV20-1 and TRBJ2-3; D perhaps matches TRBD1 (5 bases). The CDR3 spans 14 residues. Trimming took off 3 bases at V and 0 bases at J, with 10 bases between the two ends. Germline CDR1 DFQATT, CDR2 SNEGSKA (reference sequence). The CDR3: CSARRQGSTDTQYF. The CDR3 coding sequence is TGCAGTGCTAGGAGGCAGGGAAGCACAGATACGCAGTATTTT.

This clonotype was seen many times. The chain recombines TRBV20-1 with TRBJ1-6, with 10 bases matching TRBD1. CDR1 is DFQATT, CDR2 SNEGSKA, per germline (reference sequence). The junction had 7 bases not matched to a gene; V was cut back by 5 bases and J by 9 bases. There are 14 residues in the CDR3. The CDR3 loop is CSARDRGQGSPLHF. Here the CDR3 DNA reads TGCAGTGCTCGGGACAGGGGACAAGGTTCACCCCTCCACTTT.

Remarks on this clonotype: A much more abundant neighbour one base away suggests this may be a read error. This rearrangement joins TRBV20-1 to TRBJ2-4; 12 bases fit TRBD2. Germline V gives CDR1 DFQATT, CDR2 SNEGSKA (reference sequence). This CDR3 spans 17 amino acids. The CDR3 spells CCATDLAGGIAKNIQYF. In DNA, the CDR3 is TGCTGTGCCACTGATCTAGCGGGAGGGATAGCCAAAAACATTCAGTACTTC.

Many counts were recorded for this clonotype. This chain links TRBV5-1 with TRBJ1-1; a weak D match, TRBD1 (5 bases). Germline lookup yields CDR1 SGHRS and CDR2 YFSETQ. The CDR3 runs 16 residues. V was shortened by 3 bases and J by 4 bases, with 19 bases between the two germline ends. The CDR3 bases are TGCGCCAGCAGCTACGGGGGTCCCATCCGAAGCACTGAAGCTTTCTTT. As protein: CASSYGGPIRSTEAFF.